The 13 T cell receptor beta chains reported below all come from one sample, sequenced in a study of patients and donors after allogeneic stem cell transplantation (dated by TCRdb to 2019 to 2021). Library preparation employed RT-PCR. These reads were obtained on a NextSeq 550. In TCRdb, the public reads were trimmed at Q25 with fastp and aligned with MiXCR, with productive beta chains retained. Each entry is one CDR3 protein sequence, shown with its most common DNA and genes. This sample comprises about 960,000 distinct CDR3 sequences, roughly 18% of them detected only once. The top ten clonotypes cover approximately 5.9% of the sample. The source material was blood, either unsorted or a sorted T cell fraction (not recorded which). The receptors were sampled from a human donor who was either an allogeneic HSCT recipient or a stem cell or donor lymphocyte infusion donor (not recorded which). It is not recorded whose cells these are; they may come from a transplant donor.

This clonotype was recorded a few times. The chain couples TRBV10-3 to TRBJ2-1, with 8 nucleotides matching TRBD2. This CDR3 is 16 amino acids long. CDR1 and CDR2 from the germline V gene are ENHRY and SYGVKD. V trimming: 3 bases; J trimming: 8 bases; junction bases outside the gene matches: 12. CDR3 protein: CAISETGGASRDEQFF. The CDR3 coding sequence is TGTGCCATCAGTGAAACGGGGGGGGCCAGTCGGGATGAGCAGTTCTTC.

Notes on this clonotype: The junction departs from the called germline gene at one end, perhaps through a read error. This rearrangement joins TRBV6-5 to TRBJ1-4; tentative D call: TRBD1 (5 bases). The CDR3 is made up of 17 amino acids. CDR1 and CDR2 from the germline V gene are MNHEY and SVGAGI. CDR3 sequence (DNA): TGTGCCAGCAGTTACTCGCCAGGGTCGGCAACTAATGATAAACTGTTTTTT. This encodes CASSYSPGSATNDKLFF.

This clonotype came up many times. CDR3 amino acids: CASTLMTGKNTEAFF. The DNA of the CDR3 is TGTGCCAGCACCCTCATGACGGGAAAGAACACTGAAGCTTTCTTT. The chain links TRBV12-3 or TRBV12-4 to TRBJ1-1; D remains ambiguous. The CDR3 totals 15 residues. Trimming left V 7 bases short and J 1 base short, with 16 bases between.

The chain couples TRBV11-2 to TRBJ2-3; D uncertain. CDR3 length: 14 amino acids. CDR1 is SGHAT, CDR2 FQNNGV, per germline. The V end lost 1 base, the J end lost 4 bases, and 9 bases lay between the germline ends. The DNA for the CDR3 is TGTGCCAGCAGCTTAGGTGTATTCGCAGATACGCAGTATTTT. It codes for CASSLGVFADTQYF.

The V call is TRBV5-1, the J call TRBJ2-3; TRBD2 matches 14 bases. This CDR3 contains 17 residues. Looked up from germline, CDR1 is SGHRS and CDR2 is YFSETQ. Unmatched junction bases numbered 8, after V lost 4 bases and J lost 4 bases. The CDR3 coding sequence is TGCGCCAGCAGCCCCGGGACTAGCGGGAGTCATTCAGATACGCAGTATTTT. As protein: CASSPGTSGSHSDTQYF.

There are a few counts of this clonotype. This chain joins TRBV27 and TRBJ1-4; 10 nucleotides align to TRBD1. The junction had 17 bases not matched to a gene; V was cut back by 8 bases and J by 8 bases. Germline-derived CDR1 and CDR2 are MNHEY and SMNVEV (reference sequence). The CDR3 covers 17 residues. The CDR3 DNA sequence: TGTGCCAGCGCAACTTTCCCCCCGGGACAGGGGAAGGAAAAACTGTTTTTT. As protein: CASATFPPGQGKEKLFF.

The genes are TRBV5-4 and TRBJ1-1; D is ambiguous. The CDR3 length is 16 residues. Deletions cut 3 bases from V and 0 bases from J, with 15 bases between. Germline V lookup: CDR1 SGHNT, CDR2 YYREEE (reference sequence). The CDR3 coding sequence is TGTGCCAGCAGCTCCGGACCGATTGCAATGAACACTGAAGCTTTCTTT. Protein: CASSSGPIAMNTEAFF.

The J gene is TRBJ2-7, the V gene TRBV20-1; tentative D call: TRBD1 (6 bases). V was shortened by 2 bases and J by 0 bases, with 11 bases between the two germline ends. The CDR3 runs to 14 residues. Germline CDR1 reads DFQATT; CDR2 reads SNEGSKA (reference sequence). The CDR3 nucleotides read TGCAGTGCTAGACCCGAGGACAGCTCCTACGAGCAGTACTTC. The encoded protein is CSARPEDSSYEQYF.

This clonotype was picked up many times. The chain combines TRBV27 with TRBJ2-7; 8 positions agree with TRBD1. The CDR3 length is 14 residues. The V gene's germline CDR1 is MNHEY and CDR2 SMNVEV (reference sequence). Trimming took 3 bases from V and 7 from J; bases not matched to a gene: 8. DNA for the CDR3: TGTGCCAGCAGTTTCCGGACAGGGTCGGGAGAGCAGTACTTC. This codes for CASSFRTGSGEQYF.

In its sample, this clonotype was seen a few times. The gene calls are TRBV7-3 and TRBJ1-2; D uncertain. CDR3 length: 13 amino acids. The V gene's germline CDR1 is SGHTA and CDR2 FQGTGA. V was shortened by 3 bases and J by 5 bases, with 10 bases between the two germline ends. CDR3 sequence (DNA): TGTGCCAGCAGCTTCCTGACGGGGTATGGCTACACCTTC. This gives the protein CASSFLTGYGYTF.

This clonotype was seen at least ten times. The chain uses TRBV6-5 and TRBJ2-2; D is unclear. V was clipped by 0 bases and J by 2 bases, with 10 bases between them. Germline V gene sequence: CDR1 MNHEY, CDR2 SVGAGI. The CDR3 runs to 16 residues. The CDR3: CASSYSFSRNTGELFF. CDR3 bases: TGTGCCAGCAGTTACTCGTTTTCTAGAAACACCGGGGAGCTGTTTTTT.

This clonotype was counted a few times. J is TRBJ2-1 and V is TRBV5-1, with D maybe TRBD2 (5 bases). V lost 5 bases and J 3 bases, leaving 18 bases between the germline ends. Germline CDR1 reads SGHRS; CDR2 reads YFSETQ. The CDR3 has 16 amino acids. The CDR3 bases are TGCGCCAGCAGAGATGATCTAGCAGCGTACTACAATGAGCAGTTCTTC. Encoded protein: CASRDDLAAYYNEQFF.

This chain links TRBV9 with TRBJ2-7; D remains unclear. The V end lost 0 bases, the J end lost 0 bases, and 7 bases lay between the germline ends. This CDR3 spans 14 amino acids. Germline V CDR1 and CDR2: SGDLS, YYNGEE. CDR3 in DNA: TGTGCCAGCAGCGTAGGTCCGGGCTCCTACGAGCAGTACTTC. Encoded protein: CASSVGPGSYEQYF.